The 28 T cell receptor beta chains given below trace back to one sample, sequenced in a study of T cell repertoires in cytomegalovirus infection. TCRdb reprocessed the reads via MiXCR and lists one record per CDR3 protein. The sample yields roughly 920,000 distinct CDR3 sequences, approximately 31% seen once. These receptors have no known antigen. Source: cultured CD8+ T cells from PBMCs, taken from culture after CMV antigen stimulation. These receptors were collected from a human donor in good health (CMV status not recorded). Some clones in this sample may be carry-over from other donors' samples.

The V gene is TRBV12-3 or TRBV12-4, the J gene TRBJ1-2; 8 nucleotides match TRBD1. Trimming removed 7 bases from V and 4 bases from J; junction bases left unmatched: 5. This CDR3 comprises 13 residues. The CDR3 reads CASTLDRGYGYTF. CDR3 nucleotide sequence: TGTGCCAGCACCCTCGACAGGGGCTATGGCTACACCTTC.

The V gene is TRBV2, the J gene TRBJ2-7, with D possibly matching TRBD1 (6 bases). V was pared by 7 bases and J by 3 bases, with 16 bases between. The CDR3 sequence is 14 residues long. The V gene's germline CDR1 is SNHLY and CDR2 FYNNEI. Written as DNA, the CDR3 is TGTGCCAGCAACTTGGGGCAGGGGATCTACGAGCAGTACGTC. Translated, it gives CASNLGQGIYEQYV.

This clonotype was seen a handful of times. V is TRBV7-9 and J is TRBJ1-1; 7 bases agree with TRBD1. V lost 5 bases, J lost 0 bases, and 6 bases stayed unmatched. The length of the CDR3 is 15 residues. CDR1 is SEHNR, CDR2 FQNEAQ, per germline (reference sequence). Here the CDR3 DNA reads TGTGCCAGCAGCGGAAACAGGGGCATGAACACTGAAGCTTTCTTT. Its protein product is CASSGNRGMNTEAFF.

The J gene is TRBJ1-1, the V gene TRBV4-2; 8 bases match TRBD1. The germline V gene has CDR1 LGHNA and CDR2 YNFKEQ. This CDR3 contains 18 residues. The trim removed 4 bases at V and 5 bases at J, leaving 18 bases unmatched. The CDR3 region is CASSLDSGTGPWDTEAFF. For the CDR3, the DNA is TGTGCCAGCAGCCTCGATTCCGGGACAGGCCCATGGGATACTGAAGCTTTCTTT.

The V and J genes are TRBV19 and TRBJ2-2; D possibly matches TRBD1 or TRBD2 (5 bases each). CDR1 is LNHDA, CDR2 SQIVND, per germline (reference sequence). Trimming removed 4 bases from V and 6 bases from J, with 12 bases in between. CDR3 length: 14 amino acids. CDR3 DNA sequence: TGTGCCAGTAGTAGGCGGGTGGGGGCCGGGGAGCTGTTTTTT. Residues: CASSRRVGAGELFF.

This clonotype has a handful of counts. This chain connects TRBV19 to TRBJ1-5; D is undetermined. The CDR3 extends over 14 amino acids. Trimming pared 5 bases from V and 0 bases from J, leaving 8 bases between. Germline V gene sequence: CDR1 LNHDA, CDR2 SQIVND (reference sequence). CDR3 sequence (DNA): TGTGCCAGTAGTGCAGCAGCTAGCAATCAGCCCCAGCATTTT. This translates into CASSAAASNQPQHF. Complete variable domain (other parts from reference TRBV19 and TRBJ1-5): DGGITQSPKYLFRKEGQNVTLSCEQNLNHDAMYWYRQDPGQGLRLIYYSQIVNDFQKGDIAEGYSVSREKKESFPLTVTSAQKNPTAFYLCASSAAASNQPQHFGDGTRLSIL.

The chain joins TRBV7-9 to TRBJ1-2, with TRBD1 identical over 8 bases. V shed 4 bases and J 5 bases; nucleotides not matched to a gene: 12. Germline V lookup: CDR1 SEHNR, CDR2 FQNEAQ (reference sequence). CDR3 length: 16 residues. The CDR3 spells CASSSLPDRAEYGYTF. The CDR3 DNA reads as TGTGCCAGCAGCTCGCTCCCGGACAGGGCGGAATATGGCTACACCTTC.

V and J are TRBV7-9 and TRBJ1-4, with unresolved D. CDR1 SEHNR and CDR2 FQNEAQ come from the germline V gene (reference sequence). V shed 5 bases and J shed 3 bases, with 10 bases lying between them. The CDR3 loop spans 14 amino acids. CDR3 sequence reads: CASSNSGPNEKLFF. The CDR3 nucleotides read TGTGCCAGCAGCAACAGCGGCCCTAATGAAAAACTGTTTTTT. Supplemented by reference TRBV7-9 and TRBJ1-4, the full variable domain reads DTGVSQNPRHKITKRGQNVTFRCDPISEHNRLYWYRQTLGQGPEFLTYFQNEAQLEKSRLLSDRFSAERPKGSFSTLEIQRTEQGDSAMYLCASSNSGPNEKLFFGSGTQLSVL.

J is TRBJ2-5 and V is TRBV6-1, with D maybe TRBD1 (6 bases). Germline values: CDR1 MNHNS, CDR2 SASEGT. CDR3 length equals 15 residues. V dropped 3 bases and J dropped 9 bases, with 20 bases sitting between them. The CDR3 here is CASSEGPGHHLSQYF. Written as DNA, the CDR3 is TGTGCCAGCAGTGAGGGCCCGGGACATCACTTGTCCCAGTACTTC.

This clonotype has only a few counts. A much larger clonotype is one base distant, so this may be a read error. This chain links TRBV7-6 with TRBJ1-1, with a possible D match to TRBD1 (6 bases). The CDR3 has 13 amino acids. Trimming left V 5 bases short and J 4 bases short, with 11 bases between. Germline loops: CDR1 SGHVS, CDR2 FNYEAQ. The CDR3 nucleotides read TGTGCCAGCAGCCCCGGACAGCCCACTGAAGCTTTCTTT. This encodes CASSPGQPTEAFF.

Only a few counts were recorded for this clonotype. The gene calls are TRBV7-8 and TRBJ1-3; D gene unclear. V was clipped by 5 bases and J by 1 base, with 15 bases between them. Germline V CDR1 and CDR2: SGHVS, FQNEAQ. The CDR3 length is 16 residues. The CDR3, as DNA: TGTGCCAGCAGCCCACGACATTCCTTGTCTGGAAACACCATATATTTT. Translated, it gives CASSPRHSLSGNTIYF.

This clonotype was recorded many times. The chain carries TRBV6-1 and TRBJ2-2; tentatively, D is TRBD1 (6 bases). The CDR3 has 16 amino acids. Trimming removed 8 bases from V and 4 bases from J, with 20 bases in between. Looked up from germline, CDR1 is MNHNS and CDR2 is SASEGT. CDR3 coding DNA: TGTGCCAGCCTCGGAGTGACAGGACGGGGCACCGGGGAGCTGTTTTTT. Its protein product is CASLGVTGRGTGELFF.

This clonotype was counted between two and nine times. The CDR3 here is CASSLGHKPNTEAFF. For the CDR3, the DNA is TGTGCCAGCAGCTTAGGACACAAACCGAACACTGAAGCTTTCTTT. J is TRBJ1-1 and V is TRBV7-9; the D is unclear. Germline V gene sequence: CDR1 SEHNR, CDR2 FQNEAQ (reference sequence). V was pared by 1 base and J by 1 base, with 10 bases between. The CDR3 consists of 15 residues. The complete variable domain, with remaining parts taken from reference TRBV7-9 and TRBJ1-1, reads DTGVSQNPRHKITKRGQNVTFRCDPISEHNRLYWYRQTLGQGPEFLTYFQNEAQLEKSRLLSDRFSAERPKGSFSTLEIQRTEQGDSAMYLCASSLGHKPNTEAFFGQGTRLTVV.

At least ten counts were recorded for this clonotype. The chain couples TRBV28 to TRBJ2-1; 11 nucleotides align to TRBD2. In germline, CDR1 is MDHEN, CDR2 SYDVKM. CDR3 length: 16 amino acids. V shed 0 bases and J 8 bases; nucleotides not matched to a gene: 6. CDR3 protein: CASSLWELAGDDEQFF. CDR3 coding DNA: TGTGCCAGCAGTTTATGGGAACTAGCGGGGGATGATGAGCAGTTCTTC.

The chain is built from TRBV6-2 or TRBV6-3 and TRBJ1-3, with a possible D match to TRBD1 (5 bases). The CDR3 length is 21 residues. CDR1 MNHEY and CDR2 SVGEGT come from the germline V gene. Trimming took 2 bases from V and 0 from J, leaving 26 bases between them. The CDR3 here is CASSYPSNKDTTHRSGNTIYF. The CDR3 coding sequence is TGTGCCAGCAGTTACCCGTCAAACAAGGACACCACTCATCGCTCTGGAAACACCATATATTTT.

The chain couples TRBV27 to TRBJ2-1; TRBD1 aligns across 8 bases. CDR1 and CDR2 (germline): MNHEY, SMNVEV (reference sequence). V lost 6 bases to trimming and J lost 7 bases; unmatched junction nucleotides: 8. The CDR3 is 14 amino acids. The CDR3 nucleotides read TGTGCCAGCAGCCAAATGGGGACAGGTAATGAGCAGTTCTTC. Translation: CASSQMGTGNEQFF.

This clonotype was detected only a few times. CDR3 coding DNA: TGTGCCAGTAGTATGCGGCCTGGGGCAGAGGGCTATGGCTACACCTTC. Amino acids: CASSMRPGAEGYGYTF. The V and J genes are TRBV19 and TRBJ1-2; possible D gene TRBD1, 5 bases. The CDR3 runs to 16 residues. Germline CDR1 and CDR2: LNHDA and SQIVND (reference sequence). V lost 3 bases to trimming and J lost 4 bases, with 18 bases between them.

This rearrangement joins TRBV7-9 to TRBJ2-6, with 12 bases matching TRBD1. CDR1 is SEHNR, CDR2 FQNEAQ, per germline (reference sequence). This CDR3 is 23 amino acids long. The V and J ends lost 5 bases and 2 bases, in that order; junction bases with no gene match: 22. CDR3 DNA: TGTGCCAGCAGCGGCTTCATGGGACAGGGGGCGAGAATCTCCCTGCCTGGGGCCAACGTCCTGACTTTC. It yields the protein CASSGFMGQGARISLPGANVLTF.

The chain uses TRBV24-1 and TRBJ1-5; no clear D. The CDR3 covers 14 residues. Per germline, CDR1 KGHDR and CDR2 SFDVKD. Trimming cost V 5 bases and J 2 bases, with 9 bases left between them. CDR3 DNA: TGTGCCACCAGTGCCGGCCAGGGCAATCAGCCCCAGCATTTT. Translating gives CATSAGQGNQPQHF.

The rearrangement uses TRBV5-1 and TRBJ2-5, with D tentatively TRBD2 (7 bases). V was pared by 5 bases and J by 2 bases, with 19 bases between. This CDR3 is built from 16 residues. CDR1 SGHRS and CDR2 YFSETQ come from the germline V gene. The DNA of the CDR3 is TGCGCCAGCAGAACTTACACTGGGGGGGCTCAAGAGACCCAGTACTTC. Its translation: CASRTYTGGAQETQYF.

This clonotype was found many times. V gene TRBV7-6 combines with J gene TRBJ2-5; TRBD2 is a possible D gene (6 bases). Germline values: CDR1 SGHVS, CDR2 FNYEAQ. The V end lost 4 bases, the J end lost 4 bases, and 16 bases lay between the germline ends. The CDR3 totals 15 residues. CDR3 bases: TGTGCCAGCAGCTGGACCCGGGACTTCGGAGAGACCCAGTACTTC. This encodes CASSWTRDFGETQYF.

This clonotype was picked up a small number of times. The gene calls are TRBV24-1 and TRBJ1-5; D call uncertain. This CDR3 spans 14 amino acids. Per the germline V gene, CDR1 is KGHDR and CDR2 is SFDVKD. V shed 2 bases and J shed 7 bases, with 11 bases lying between them. CDR3 in DNA: TGTGCCACCAGTGATTACGGCAGTAGCCAGCCCCAGCATTTT. Residues: CATSDYGSSQPQHF.

In this sample, this clonotype turned up a few times. The rearrangement uses TRBV12-3 or TRBV12-4 and TRBJ1-1; D is undetermined. The CDR3 is made up of 14 amino acids. The ends were cut back, 8 bases at V and 1 base at J, with 14 bases in the middle. The CDR3 DNA is TGTGCCAGCGGCACTACCCTTAGGAACACTGAAGCTTTCTTT. It encodes CASGTTLRNTEAFF.

This rearrangement joins TRBV28 to TRBJ1-6; 7 nucleotides match TRBD1. CDR1 MDHEN and CDR2 SYDVKM come from the germline V gene. The length of the CDR3 is 16 residues. V shed 4 bases, J shed 6 bases, and the junction held 9 bases outside the gene matches. The CDR3 protein is CASSSPPQGRNSPLHF. In DNA, the CDR3 is TGTGCCAGCAGTTCCCCGCCACAGGGGCGTAATTCACCCCTCCACTTT.

This chain links TRBV6-1 with TRBJ2-7; D remains unclear. Deletions cut 8 bases from V and 0 bases from J, with 5 bases between. The CDR3 extends over 11 amino acids. CDR1 and CDR2 from the germline V gene are MNHNS and SASEGT. CDR3 DNA sequence: TGTGCCAGCGACGGCTCCTACGAGCAGTACGTC. It encodes CASDGSYEQYV.

The genes are TRBV20-1 and TRBJ2-3; TRBD2 aligns across 10 bases. J lost 7 bases, V lost 8 bases, and 12 bases had no gene match. The V gene's germline CDR1 is DFQATT and CDR2 SNEGSKA (reference sequence). CDR3 length: 14 residues. The CDR3 DNA sequence: TGCAGTTCCAACAGCGGGGGGGTTGAAAATACGCAGTATTTT. It yields the protein CSSNSGGVENTQYF.

The chain links TRBV7-9 to TRBJ2-1, with a possible D match to TRBD2 (6 bases). The CDR3 loop spans 11 amino acids. From germline, CDR1 is SEHNR and CDR2 FQNEAQ (reference sequence). V was shortened by 5 bases and J by 10 bases, with 9 bases between the two germline ends. CDR3 protein: CASSQSGEQFF. The CDR3 DNA reads as TGTGCCAGCAGCCAAAGCGGGGAGCAGTTCTTC.

This chain connects TRBV2 to TRBJ1-4; D uncertain. The V gene's germline CDR1 is SNHLY and CDR2 FYNNEI. V was clipped by 2 bases and J by 4 bases, with 14 bases between them. The CDR3 totals 16 residues. DNA of the CDR3: TGTGCCAGCAGTGAAATCGCCGAGGGCCGTAATGAAAAACTGTTTTTT. It yields the protein CASSEIAEGRNEKLFF.